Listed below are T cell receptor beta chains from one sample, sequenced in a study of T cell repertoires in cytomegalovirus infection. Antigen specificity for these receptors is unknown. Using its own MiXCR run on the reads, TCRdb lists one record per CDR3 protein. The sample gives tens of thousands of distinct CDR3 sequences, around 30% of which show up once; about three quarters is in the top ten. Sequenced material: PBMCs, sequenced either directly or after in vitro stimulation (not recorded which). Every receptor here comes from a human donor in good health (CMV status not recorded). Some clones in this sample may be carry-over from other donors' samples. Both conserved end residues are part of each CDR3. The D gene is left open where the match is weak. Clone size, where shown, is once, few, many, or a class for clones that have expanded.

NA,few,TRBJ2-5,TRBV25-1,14,TGTGCCAGCAGTGAAAAATGGAGGGAAGAGACCCAGTACTTC,CASSEKWREETQYF
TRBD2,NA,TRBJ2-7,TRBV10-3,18,TGTGCCATCAGTGAGTCGAGGGCGGCGAGCGGGAGCTCCTACGAGCAGTACTTC,CAISESRAASGSSYEQYF
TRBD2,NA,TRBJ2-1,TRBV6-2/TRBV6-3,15,TGTGCCAGCAACCGTGGACTAGCGGGCTACAATGAGCAGTTCTTC,CASNRGLAGYNEQFF
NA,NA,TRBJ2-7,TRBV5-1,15,TGCGCCAGCAGCTTCGGTTGGCCTACCTCCTACGAGCAGTACTTC,CASSFGWPTSYEQYF
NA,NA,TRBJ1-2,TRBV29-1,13,TGCAGCGTTGCAGCCGGCAATAACTATGGCTACACCTTC,CSVAAGNNYGYTF
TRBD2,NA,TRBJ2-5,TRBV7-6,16,TGTGCCAGCAGCCAAACTAGCGGGGGGGCTCCAGAGACCCAGTACTTC,CASSQTSGGAPETQYF
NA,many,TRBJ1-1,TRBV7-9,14,TGTGCCAGCAGCTACATGACAGGGAACACTGAAGCTTTCTTT,CASSYMTGNTEAFF
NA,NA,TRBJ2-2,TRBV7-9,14,TGTGCCAGCAGCTTAAGTAGGAACACCGGGGAGCTGTTTTTT,CASSLSRNTGELFF
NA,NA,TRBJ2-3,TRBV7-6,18,TGTGCCAGCAGCTTAGGGCCCGGGGCGAGTCTCAACACAGATACGCAGTATTTT,CASSLGPGASLNTDTQYF
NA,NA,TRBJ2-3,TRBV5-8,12,TGTGCCAGCAGCTTGGCCATAGATACGCAGTATTTT,CASSLAIDTQYF
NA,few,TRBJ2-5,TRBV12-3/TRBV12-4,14,TGTGCCAGCAGTTTTGAGGCCAAACAAGAGACCCAGTACTTC,CASSFEAKQETQYF
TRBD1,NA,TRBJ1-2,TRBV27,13,TGTGCCAGCAGTTTTCGGACAGGTCAAGGCTACACCTTC,CASSFRTGQGYTF
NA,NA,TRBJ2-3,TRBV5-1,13,TGCGCCAGCAGCGGGGGGAGCACAGATACGCAGTATTTT,CASSGGSTDTQYF
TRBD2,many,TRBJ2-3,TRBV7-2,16,TGTGCCAGCAGCGGTGGGACTAGCGGCCACACAGATACGCAGTATTTT,CASSGGTSGHTDTQYF
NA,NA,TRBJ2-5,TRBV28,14,TGTGCCAGCAGTCCCTGGGCAGAACAAGAGACCCAGTACTTC,CASSPWAEQETQYF
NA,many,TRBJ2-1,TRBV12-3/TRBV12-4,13,TGTGCCAGCAGTTTGGGCAGGGCGGCGGTTCGGTTCTTC,CASSLGRAAVRFF
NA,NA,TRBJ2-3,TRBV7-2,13,TGTGCCAGCAGCTTAGGTCTGGGCGATACGCAGTATTTT,CASSLGLGDTQYF